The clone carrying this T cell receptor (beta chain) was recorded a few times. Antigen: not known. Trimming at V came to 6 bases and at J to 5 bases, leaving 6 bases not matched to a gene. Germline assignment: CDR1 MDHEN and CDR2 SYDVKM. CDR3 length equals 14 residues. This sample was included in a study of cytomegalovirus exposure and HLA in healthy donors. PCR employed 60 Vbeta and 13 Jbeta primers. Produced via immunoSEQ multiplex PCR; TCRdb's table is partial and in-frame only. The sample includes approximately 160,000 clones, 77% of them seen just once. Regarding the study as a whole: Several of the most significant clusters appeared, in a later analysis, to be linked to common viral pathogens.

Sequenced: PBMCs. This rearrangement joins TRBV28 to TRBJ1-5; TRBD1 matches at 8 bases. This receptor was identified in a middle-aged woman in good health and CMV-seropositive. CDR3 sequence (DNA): TGTGCCAGCAGAATAGGACAGGGTTATCAGCCCCAGCATTTT. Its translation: CASRIGQGYQPQHF.